One and the same sample provided the 15 T cell receptor beta chains below, sequenced in a study of CD8+ T cells in alopecia areata. As the sequencing template, cDNA was produced by extracting RNA and reverse transcribing it. Measured with immunoSEQ multiplex PCR; TCRdb has only the in-frame clones, and not every one. The sample has approximately 210,000 clones; around 66% are singletons. The treatment is: oral pan-JAK inhibitor, 5-10 mg twice daily. This material consisted of CD4+ T cells sorted from blood, taken between weeks 43 and 45, from a patient treated with tofacitinib. Receptors originate from a human donor with alopecia areata.

A note on this clone: Given a much more abundant clone one base away, this may be a read error. This chain joins TRBV5-6 and TRBJ2-7; TRBD1 aligns across 8 bases. Germline V gene sequence: CDR1 SGHDT, CDR2 YYEEEE. Unmatched junction bases numbered 4, after V lost 3 bases and J lost 2 bases. The CDR3 contains 14 residues. CDR3 in amino acids: CASSSTGAPYEQYF. CDR3 nucleotides: TGTGCCAGCAGCTCGACAGGGGCCCCCTACGAGCAGTACTTC.

The gene calls are TRBV4-3 and TRBJ2-1; D is unclear. The V gene's germline CDR1 is LGHNA and CDR2 YSLEER. Trimming shortened V by 0 bases and J by 9 bases, and 15 bases separated the two germline ends. The CDR3 spans 15 residues. CDR3 region: CASSQERPGRGEQFF. The CDR3 nucleotides are TGCGCCAGCAGCCAAGAAAGGCCTGGCCGCGGTGAGCAGTTCTTC.

Written as DNA, the CDR3 is TGCGCCAGCAGCCCCGGACTAGCGGGGGGGAAAAACATTCAGTACTTC. Protein sequence: CASSPGLAGGKNIQYF. This rearrangement joins TRBV5-1 to TRBJ2-4; 15 bases agree with TRBD2. Trimming took 4 bases from V and 4 from J; bases not matched to a gene: 3. The CDR3 length is 16 residues. Germline loops: CDR1 SGHRS, CDR2 YFSETQ.

The chain is built from TRBV29-1 and TRBJ2-5; 12 bases match TRBD2. TRBJ2-7 explains the end of the DNA better; the J call may be wrong. The CDR3 totals 13 residues. In germline, CDR1 is SQVTM, CDR2 ANQGSEA. The chain's CDR3 is CSVSLAGGNEQYF. CDR3 coding DNA: TGCAGCGTTAGTCTAGCGGGGGGGAACGAGCAGTACTTC.

The chain carries TRBV29-1 and TRBJ1-1; D is uncertain. The CDR3 covers 10 residues. CDR1 and CDR2 (germline): SQVTM, ANQGSEA. V gave up 7 bases and J gave up 7 bases, with 10 bases separating them. The CDR3: CSANLGEAFF. CDR3 bases: TGCAGCGCTAACCTGGGTGAAGCTTTCTTT. Full variable domain (outside the CDR3, taken from reference TRBV29-1 and TRBJ1-1): SAVISQKPSRDICQRGTSLTIQCQVDSQVTMMFWYRQQPGQSLTLIATANQGSEATYESGFVIDKFPISRPNLTFSTLTVSNMSPEDSSIYLCSANLGEAFFGQGTRLTVV.

V and J are TRBV25-1 and TRBJ1-2; 7 bases fit TRBD1. The junction had 5 bases not matched to a gene; V was cut back by 1 base and J by 3 bases. The CDR3 has 15 residues. CDR1 is MGHDK, CDR2 SYGVNS, per germline. As DNA, the CDR3 is TGTGCCAGCAGTGAATGGAGACAGGGCTACTATGGCTACACCTTC. Protein product: CASSEWRQGYYGYTF.

This clone was seen a handful of times. The chain recombines TRBV7-2 with TRBJ2-7, with TRBD1 matching over 8 bases. There are 16 residues in the CDR3. Germline values: CDR1 SGHTA, CDR2 FQGNSA. Trimming cost V 2 bases and J 1 base; bases outside gene matches: 7. The CDR3 spells CASSLKWDRTSYEQYF. The CDR3, as DNA: TGTGCCAGCAGCTTAAAATGGGACAGGACTTCCTACGAGCAGTACTTC.

The chain has TRBV2 and TRBJ2-2; D unresolved. The CDR3 runs to 14 residues. Trimming left V 1 base short and J 7 bases short, with 10 bases between. Per germline, CDR1 SNHLY and CDR2 FYNNEI. CDR3 sequence reads: CASSEGSRGGELFF. As DNA, the CDR3 is TGTGCCAGCAGTGAAGGGAGCCGTGGCGGGGAGCTGTTTTTT.

The J gene is TRBJ1-3, the V gene TRBV29-1, with D perhaps TRBD1 (5 bases). From germline, CDR1 is SQVTM and CDR2 ANQGSEA. Trimming stripped 4 bases from V and 7 bases from J, with 17 bases between. The CDR3 is 14 residues long. The CDR3 bases are TGCAGCGTTGTACTCCGGGGGGGTGAGAACACCATATATTTT. This translates into CSVVLRGGENTIYF.

This clone came up a few times. The chain links TRBV4-1 to TRBJ1-6, with D possibly being TRBD1 (6 bases). Deletions cut 0 bases from V and 5 bases from J, with 8 bases between. CDR1 and CDR2 from the germline V gene are MGHRA and YSYEKL. The CDR3 sequence is 15 residues long. Here the CDR3 DNA reads TGCGCCAGCAGCCAAGATCCAGGGGATAATTCACCCCTCCACTTT. Translation: CASSQDPGDNSPLHF.

The CDR3 loop is CASSQESGGVGTQYF. In nucleotides, the CDR3 is TGCGCCAGCAGCCAAGAAAGTGGCGGTGTGGGGACCCAGTACTTC. This rearrangement joins TRBV4-3 to TRBJ2-5; no clear D gene. The V gene's germline CDR1 is LGHNA and CDR2 YSLEER. The ends were cut back, 0 bases at V and 7 bases at J, with 15 bases in the middle. CDR3 size: 15 residues.

The chain uses TRBV27 and TRBJ1-2; D is ambiguous. There are 15 residues in the CDR3. V was trimmed by 6 bases and J by 6 bases, leaving 20 bases between them. Per the germline V gene, CDR1 is MNHEY and CDR2 is SMNVEV (reference sequence). This chain's CDR3 is CASRPLEGPFHGYTF. The CDR3 coding sequence is TGTGCCAGCAGGCCTCTCGAAGGGCCCTTCCATGGCTACACCTTC.

This chain links TRBV29-1 with TRBJ2-1, with D possibly being TRBD1 or TRBD2 (5 bases each). The CDR3 length is 14 residues. Per the germline V gene, CDR1 is SQVTM and CDR2 is ANQGSEA. Trimming took off 6 bases at V and 0 bases at J, with 12 bases between the two ends. The CDR3 region has the DNA TGCAGCGTCCCCGGGACGATCTCCTACAATGAGCAGTTCTTC. Translation: CSVPGTISYNEQFF.

CDR3 in DNA: TGTGCCAGCAGTTACCTAGGCAGGGATGATGGCTACACCTTC. This encodes CASSYLGRDDGYTF. The chain joins TRBV6-5 to TRBJ1-2; D is possibly TRBD1 (5 bases). This CDR3 has 14 amino acids. V lost 2 bases and J lost 6, with 13 bases in between. Germline V lookup: CDR1 MNHEY, CDR2 SVGAGI.

The chain employs TRBV30 and TRBJ1-2, with a tentative D call TRBD1 (5 bases). The CDR3 is 15 amino acids. Trimming removed 0 bases from V and 4 bases from J, with 15 bases in between. Germline V lookup: CDR1 GTSNPN, CDR2 SVGIG (reference sequence). The CDR3: CAWSVGPGFIYGYTF. The CDR3 region has the DNA TGTGCCTGGAGTGTGGGACCAGGGTTTATCTATGGCTACACCTTC.